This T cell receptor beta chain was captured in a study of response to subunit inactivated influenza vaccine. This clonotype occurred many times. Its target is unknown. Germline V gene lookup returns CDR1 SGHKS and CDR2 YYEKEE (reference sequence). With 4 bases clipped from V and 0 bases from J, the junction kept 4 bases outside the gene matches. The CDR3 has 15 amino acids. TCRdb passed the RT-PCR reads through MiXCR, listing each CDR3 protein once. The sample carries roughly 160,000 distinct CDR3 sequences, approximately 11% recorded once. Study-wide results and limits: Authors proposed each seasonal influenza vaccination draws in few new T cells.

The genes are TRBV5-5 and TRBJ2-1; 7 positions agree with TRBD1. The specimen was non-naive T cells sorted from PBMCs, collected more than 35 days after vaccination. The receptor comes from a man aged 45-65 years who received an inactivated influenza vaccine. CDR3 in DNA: TGTGCCAGCAGCCGGACAGGTAGCTCCTACAATGAGCAGTTCTTC. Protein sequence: CASSRTGSSYNEQFF. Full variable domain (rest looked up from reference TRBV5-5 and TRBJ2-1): DAGVTQSPTHLIKTRGQQVTLRCSPISGHKSVSWYQQVLGQGPQFIFQYYEKEERGRGNFPDRFSARQFPNYSSELNVNALLLGDSALYLCASSRTGSSYNEQFFGPGTRLTVL.